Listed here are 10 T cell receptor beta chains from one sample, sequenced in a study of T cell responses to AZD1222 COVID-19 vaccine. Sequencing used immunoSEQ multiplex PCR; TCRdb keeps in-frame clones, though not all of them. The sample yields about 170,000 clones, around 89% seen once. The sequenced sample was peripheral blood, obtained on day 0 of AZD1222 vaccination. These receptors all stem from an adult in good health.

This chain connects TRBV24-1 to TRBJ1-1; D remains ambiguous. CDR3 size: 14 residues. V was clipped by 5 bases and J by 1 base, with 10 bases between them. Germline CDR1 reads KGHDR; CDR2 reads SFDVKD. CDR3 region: CATSGRPGNTEAFF. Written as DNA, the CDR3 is TGTGCCACCAGTGGTCGACCCGGGAACACTGAAGCTTTCTTT.

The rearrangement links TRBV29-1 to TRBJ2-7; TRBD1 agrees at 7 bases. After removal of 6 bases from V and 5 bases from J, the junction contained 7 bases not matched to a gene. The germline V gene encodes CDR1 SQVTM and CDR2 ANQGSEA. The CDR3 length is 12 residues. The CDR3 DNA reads TGCAGCGTCCCGGGACAGTCCCACGAGCAGTACTTC. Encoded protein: CSVPGQSHEQYF.

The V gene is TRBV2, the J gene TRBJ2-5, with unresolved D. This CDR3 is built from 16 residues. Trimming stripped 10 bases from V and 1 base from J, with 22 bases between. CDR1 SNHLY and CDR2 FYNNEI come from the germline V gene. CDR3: CATQKTPPGLQETQYF. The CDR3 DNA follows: TGTGCCACACAGAAAACCCCGCCCGGCCTCCAAGAGACCCAGTACTTC. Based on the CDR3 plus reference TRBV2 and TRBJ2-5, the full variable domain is EPEVTQTPSHQVTQMGQEVILRCVPISNHLYFYWYRQILGQKVEFLVSFYNNEISEKSEIFDDQFSVERPDGSNFTLKIRSTKLEDSAMYFCATQKTPPGLQETQYFGPGTRLLVL.

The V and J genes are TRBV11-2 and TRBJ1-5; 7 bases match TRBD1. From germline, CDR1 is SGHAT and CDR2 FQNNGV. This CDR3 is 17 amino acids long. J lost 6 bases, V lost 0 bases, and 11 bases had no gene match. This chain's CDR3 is CASSLDCRGGLCQPQHF. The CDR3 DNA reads TGTGCCAGCAGCTTAGATTGTAGAGGGGGCCTGTGTCAGCCCCAGCATTTT. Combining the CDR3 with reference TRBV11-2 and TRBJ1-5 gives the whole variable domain EAGVAQSPRYKIIEKRQSVAFWCNPISGHATLYWYQQILGQGPKLLIQFQNNGVVDDSQLPKDRFSAERLKGVDSTLKIQPAKLEDSAVYLCASSLDCRGGLCQPQHFGDGTRLSIL.

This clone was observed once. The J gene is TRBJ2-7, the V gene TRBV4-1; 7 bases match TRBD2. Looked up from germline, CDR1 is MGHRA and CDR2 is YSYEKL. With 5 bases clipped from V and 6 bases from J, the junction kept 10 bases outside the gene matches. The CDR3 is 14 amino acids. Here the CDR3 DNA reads TGCGCCAGCAGCGCAGAAGGGTCGGGGGGCGAGCAGTACTTC. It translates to CASSAEGSGGEQYF.

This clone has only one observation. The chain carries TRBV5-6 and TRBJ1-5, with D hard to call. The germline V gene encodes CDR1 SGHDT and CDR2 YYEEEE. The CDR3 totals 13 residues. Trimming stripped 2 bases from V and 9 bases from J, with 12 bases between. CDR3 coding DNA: TGTGCCAGCAGCTTAGGGAATGCTCGGCCCCAGCATTTT. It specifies CASSLGNARPQHF.

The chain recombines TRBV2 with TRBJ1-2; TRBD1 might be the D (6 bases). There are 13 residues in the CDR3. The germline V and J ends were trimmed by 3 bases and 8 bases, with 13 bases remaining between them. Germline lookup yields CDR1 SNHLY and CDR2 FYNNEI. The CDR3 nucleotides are TGTGCCAGCAGTGATCTACAGGGCGTCGGCTACACCTTC. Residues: CASSDLQGVGYTF.

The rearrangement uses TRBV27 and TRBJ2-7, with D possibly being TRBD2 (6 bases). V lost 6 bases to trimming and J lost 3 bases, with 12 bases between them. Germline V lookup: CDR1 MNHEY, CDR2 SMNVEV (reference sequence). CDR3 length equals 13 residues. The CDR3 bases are TGTGCCAGCAGCCCCGGGGGTAACTACGAGCAGTACTTC. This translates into CASSPGGNYEQYF.

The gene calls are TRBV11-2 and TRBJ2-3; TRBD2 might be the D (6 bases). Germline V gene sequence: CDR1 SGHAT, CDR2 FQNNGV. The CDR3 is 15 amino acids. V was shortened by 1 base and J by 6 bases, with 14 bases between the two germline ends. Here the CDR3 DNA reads TGTGCCAGCAGCTTAGGGGGAGGACCCAGGGATACGCAGTATTTT. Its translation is CASSLGGGPRDTQYF. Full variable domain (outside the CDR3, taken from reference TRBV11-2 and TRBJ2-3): EAGVAQSPRYKIIEKRQSVAFWCNPISGHATLYWYQQILGQGPKLLIQFQNNGVVDDSQLPKDRFSAERLKGVDSTLKIQPAKLEDSAVYLCASSLGGGPRDTQYFGPGTRLTVL.

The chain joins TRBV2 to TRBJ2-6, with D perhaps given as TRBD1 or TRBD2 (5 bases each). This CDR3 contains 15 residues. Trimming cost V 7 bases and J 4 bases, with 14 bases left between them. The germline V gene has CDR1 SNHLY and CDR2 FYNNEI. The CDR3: CASNQAGSGANVLTF. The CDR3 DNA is TGTGCCAGCAACCAAGCAGGGAGCGGGGCCAACGTCCTGACTTTC.